This T cell receptor beta chain was retrieved from a study of Graves' ophthalmopathy and Graves' hyperthyroidism listed by TCRdb under 2018. Broadly, across the study: Peripheral blood was collected before any treatment was given, at the time of initial diagnosis. TCR beta repertoire signatures were used to distinguish Graves' ophthalmopathy from Graves' hyperthyroidism and to predict progression to ophthalmopathy. In total, 120 to 150 blood samples were TCR-sequenced: around 42 ophthalmopathy, over 70 hyperthyroidism and roughly 17 hyperthyroidism-to-ophthalmopathy patients. To explore V-J signatures that separate ophthalmopathy from hyperthyroidism, a discovery set of about a hundred patients was enrolled, consisting of 40 to 45 with ophthalmopathy and roughly 57 with stable hyperthyroidism. For independent validation, a separate cohort was made up of around 19 hyperthyroidism patients plus 17 patients who later progressed from hyperthyroidism to ophthalmopathy. In more than 5 hyperthyroidism patients, the T-cell repertoire of thyroid tissue was compared with the T-cell repertoire of blood. Following sample collection, hyperthyroidism patients were given methimazole at a starting dose of 30 mg daily, and ophthalmopathy patients were given high-dose intravenous methylprednisolone. The 85 to 100 discovery patients were divided at random into training and test sets in a 7:3 ratio.

Ophthalmopathy patients had moderately to severely active disease, Clinical Activity Score of at least 3, NOSPECS grade of at least 4, and disease duration under 3 months. Anyone with other autoimmune diseases, uncontrolled infections, pregnancy or lactation was excluded from the study. Clinical symptoms, serum thyroxine, TRAb, thyroid ultrasound and orbital computed tomography were used for diagnosis. Ficoll-Paque density gradient centrifugation was used to isolate PBMCs from around 10 ml of fresh peripheral blood. Total RNA was extracted using Trizol reagent, and RNA quality was checked on an Agilent 2100 Bioanalyzer. Study-level results and caveats: Sample size was not statistically predetermined, and group allocation was not concealed from the investigators. In validation, the model predicted ophthalmopathy progression with more than 70% sensitivity and 72% to 80% specificity; around twelve predicted patients were CT-confirmed with GO in a median of 6.5 months. The 13-signature model separated ophthalmopathy from stable hyperthyroidism with approximately 90% sensitivity and around 84% specificity in cross-validation, and 80%/75% in the test set. Among expanded thyroid clonotypes with frequency above 0.001, most also showed up in blood, which suggests that blood repertoires may reflect the thyroid immune response.

Remarks on this clonotype: What this receptor recognizes is not known. Per-base qualities were not stored, and no clone one base away is much larger.

The cysteine opens and the phenylalanine closes a CDR3 of 19 amino acids. The CDR3 DNA has 57 bases and is translated from base 1. In the germline V gene, CDR1 corresponds to MDHEN and CDR2 to SYDVKM. The junction shows trimming of 6 bases on V and 0 bases on J, and the gene matches do not reach 15 bases of it. For repertoire sequencing, the TCR beta CDR3 regions were amplified from RNA transcripts. A first-round RT-PCR used HTBI primers with the Qiagen OneStep RT-PCR kit, followed by a second-round multiplex PCR, size selection and purification. Libraries were sequenced paired-end with 100 bp reads on an Illumina HiSeq2000. As for the authors' bioinformatics: SOAPnuke was used for read processing, and reads with adapters, uncalled bases, a mean Phred below 15, or no exact constant-primer or identifier match were discarded. High-quality paired reads were merged with COPE v1.2.5. Unique nucleotide sequences were defined as clonotypes and aligned to IMGT TRB V, D and J references using MiTCR v1.1. Analysis was restricted to V-J combinations with a frequency above 0.0001, which covered about 99% of repertoires. For each V-J combination, a TCR clonal expansion and chaos score was defined as F50 clonal expansion divided by the chaos observed in the TCRdist matrix. Features were reduced by Welch's t-statistics and random forest to around 14 V-J combinations, which fed a naive Bayes classifier. The similarity between thyroid and blood repertoires was quantified using the Morisita-Horn index. TCRdb trimmed public reads at Q25 via fastp, called clones via MiXCR and kept in-frame beta chains. Every CDR3 protein is listed once, alongside the most common genes and DNA of its rows. It is TCRdb's table, rather than the study itself, that gives the V and J calls and clone size. In this sample the table shows about 160,000 distinct CDR3 sequences, around 40% of which occur a single time. Clones ranked in the top ten supply approximately 8.9% of the sample.

The sequence joins TRBV28 to TRBJ1-5, and 9 bases in between align with TRBD1. The clonotype originates from a man in his thirties or forties with Graves' ophthalmopathy. Donor details come from another sample of the same person, matched by shared clones. Sequencing used peripheral blood. The sequenced DNA: TGTGCCAGCAGGGGGGGACAGGGAATCGCGGGGGATAGCAATCAGCCCCAGCATTTT. Translated, this is CASRGGQGIAGDSNQPQHF.